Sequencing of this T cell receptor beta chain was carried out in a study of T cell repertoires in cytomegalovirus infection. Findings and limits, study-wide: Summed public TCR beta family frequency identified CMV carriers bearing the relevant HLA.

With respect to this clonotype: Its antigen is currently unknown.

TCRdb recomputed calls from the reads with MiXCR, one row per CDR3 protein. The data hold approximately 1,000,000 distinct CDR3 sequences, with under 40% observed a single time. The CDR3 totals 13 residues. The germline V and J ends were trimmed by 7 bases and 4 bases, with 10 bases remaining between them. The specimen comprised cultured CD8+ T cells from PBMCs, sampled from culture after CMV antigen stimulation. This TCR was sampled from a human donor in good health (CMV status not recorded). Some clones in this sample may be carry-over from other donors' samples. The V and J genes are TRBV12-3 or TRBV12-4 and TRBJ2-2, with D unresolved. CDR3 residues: CASMEGTTGELFF. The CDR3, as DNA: TGTGCCAGCATGGAAGGCACCACCGGGGAGCTGTTTTTT.